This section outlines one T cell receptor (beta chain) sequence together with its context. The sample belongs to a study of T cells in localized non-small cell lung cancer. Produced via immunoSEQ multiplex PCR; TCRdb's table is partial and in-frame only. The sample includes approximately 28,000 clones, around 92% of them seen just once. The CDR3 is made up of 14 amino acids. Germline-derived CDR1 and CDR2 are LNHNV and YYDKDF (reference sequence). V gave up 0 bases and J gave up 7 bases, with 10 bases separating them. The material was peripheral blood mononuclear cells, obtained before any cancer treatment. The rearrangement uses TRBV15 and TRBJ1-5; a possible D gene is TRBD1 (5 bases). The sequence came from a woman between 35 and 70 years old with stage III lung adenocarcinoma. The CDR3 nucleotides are TGTGCCACCAGCAGAGATAGCAGGGAGCAGCCCCAGCATTTT. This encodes CATSRDSREQPQHF. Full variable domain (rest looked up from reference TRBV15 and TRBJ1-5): DAMVIQNPRYQVTQFGKPVTLSCSQTLNHNVMYWYQQKSSQAPKLLFHYYDKDFNNEADTPDNFQSRRPNTSFCFLDIRSPGLGDTAMYLCATSRDSREQPQHFGDGTRLSIL.